The subject of this entry is one TCR beta chain. Its antigen is not known. The PCR used 60 Vbeta and 13 Jbeta primers. Some clones are missing from TCRdb's copy, which holds only in-frame ones; the method was immunoSEQ multiplex PCR. Among 140,000 to 150,000 clones listed, about 73% were seen once. Donors counted as nominally healthy when sampled, yet unrecorded immune exposures were likely. This specimen comes from a study of cytomegalovirus exposure and HLA in healthy donors. Whole-study results and caveats: TCR beta sequences reportedly predicted the HLA-A and HLA-B alleles of most subjects accurately. Segments of the TCR beta V type were, in most cases, productive about 87% or about 30% of the time in an earlier analysis.

The CDR3 is 11 amino acids. Germline loops: CDR1 SGHRS, CDR2 YFSETQ. V shed 5 bases and J shed 4 bases, with 6 bases lying between them. The rearrangement joins TRBV5-1 to TRBJ1-2; no firm D call. The sample taken for sequencing was PBMCs. The receptor's source is a man aged 35 to 55 in good health and CMV-seropositive. CDR3 sequence: CASRSGYGYTF. CDR3 coding DNA: TGCGCCAGCAGATCGGGCTATGGCTACACCTTC.